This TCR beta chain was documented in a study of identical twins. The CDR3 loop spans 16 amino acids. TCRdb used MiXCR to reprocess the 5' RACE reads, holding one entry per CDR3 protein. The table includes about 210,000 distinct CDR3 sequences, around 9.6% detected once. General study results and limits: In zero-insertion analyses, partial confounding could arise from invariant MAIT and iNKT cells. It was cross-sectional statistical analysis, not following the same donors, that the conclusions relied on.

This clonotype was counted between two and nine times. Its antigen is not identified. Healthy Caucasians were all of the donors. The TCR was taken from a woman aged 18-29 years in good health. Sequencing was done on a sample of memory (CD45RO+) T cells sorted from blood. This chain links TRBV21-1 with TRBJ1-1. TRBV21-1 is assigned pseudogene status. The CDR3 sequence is CASSNAGARWYTEAFF. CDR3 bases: TGTGCCAGCAGCAACGCGGGAGCTAGGTGGTACACTGAAGCTTTCTTT.